The next 13 T cell receptor beta chains were all read from a single sample in a study of blood T cell repertoires in COVID-19. Only in-frame clones appear in the TCRdb table, and some are missing; sequencing was by immunoSEQ multiplex PCR. In the table there are approximately 82,000 clones, over 70% of which are singletons. The sequencing sample was made of peripheral blood. The receptors were gathered from a woman aged 55-69 years with acute or convalescent COVID-19.

The rearrangement uses TRBV12-3 or TRBV12-4 and TRBJ1-1, with 9 bases matching TRBD1. J gave up 4 bases and V 6 bases, and 3 bases lay outside the gene matches. The CDR3 consists of 13 residues. The CDR3 nucleotides read TGTGCCAGCAGCCCGGACAGGGGCACTGAAGCTTTCTTT. Translation: CASSPDRGTEAFF.

Only one count was recorded for this clone. CDR3 amino acids: CASSLGLGSGEQYF. Written as DNA, the CDR3 is TGCGCCAGCAGCCTCGGTCTCGGGAGTGGCGAGCAGTACTTC. V usage is TRBV4-1 and J usage is TRBJ2-7; D is possibly TRBD2 (6 bases). V was clipped by 4 bases and J by 6 bases, with 16 bases between them. The germline CDR1 and CDR2 sequences are MGHRA and YSYEKL. There are 14 residues in the CDR3.

Only one count was recorded for this clone. J is TRBJ1-2 and V is TRBV23-1; TRBD1 aligns across 9 bases. TRBV23-1 is labeled an ORF, and its function is uncertain. The CDR3 is made up of 16 amino acids. J lost 7 bases, V lost 3 bases, and 12 bases had no gene match. This chain's CDR3 is CASSHLPGQGVGGYTF. For the CDR3, the DNA is TGCGCCAGCAGTCATTTACCGGGACAGGGAGTGGGTGGCTACACCTTC.

The chain links TRBV11-3 to TRBJ1-1; D unclear. The CDR3 is 14 residues long. The V gene lost 4 bases and the J gene lost 1 base, with 10 bases spanning the gap. The germline V gene has CDR1 SGHNT and CDR2 YENEEA. This CDR3 is CASSYGRGNTEAFF. The CDR3 DNA is TGTGCCAGCAGCTACGGGCGGGGGAACACTGAAGCTTTCTTT.

This clone appeared once. The V gene is TRBV5-4, the J gene TRBJ2-3, with TRBD2 identical over 8 bases. V gave up 4 bases and J gave up 5 bases; unmatched junction bases: 6. The CDR3 extends over 14 amino acids. The V gene's germline CDR1 is SGHNT and CDR2 YYREEE (reference sequence). CDR3 nucleotides: TGTGCCAGCAGCCTGCCACGGGGGGGAGATACGCAGTATTTT. As protein: CASSLPRGGDTQYF.

This chain uses TRBV11-3 with TRBJ2-7; possible D gene TRBD1, 6 bases. Germline V gene lookup returns CDR1 SGHNT and CDR2 YENEEA. Deletions cut 1 base from V and 2 bases from J, with 12 bases between. The CDR3 runs to 15 residues. CDR3 in DNA: TGTGCCAGCAGCTTAGTGTGGGGGCCCACCTACGAGCAGTACTTC. It yields the protein CASSLVWGPTYEQYF.

About this clone: The junction differs from germline at one of its ends, possibly a read error. The chain combines TRBV3-1 (or the pseudogene TRBV3-2) with TRBJ1-2, with TRBD1 identical over 8 bases. From germline, CDR1 is LGHDT and CDR2 YNNKEL (reference sequence). This CDR3 has 15 amino acids. CDR3 residues: CASTQGGRGQSGYTF. CDR3 in DNA: TGTGCCAGCACCCAAGGGGGCAGGGGGCAGAGTGGCTACACCTTC.

The chain links TRBV3-1 (or the pseudogene TRBV3-2) to TRBJ2-2, with 8 bases lining up with TRBD1. Germline-derived CDR1 and CDR2 are LGHDT and YNNKEL (reference sequence). J gave up 6 bases and V 5 bases, and 8 bases lay outside the gene matches. This CDR3 contains 15 residues. The CDR3 sequence: CASSDQGAKSGELFF. The CDR3 bases are TGTGCCAGCAGCGACCAGGGGGCTAAATCCGGGGAGCTGTTTTTT.

The CDR3 loop reads CSARLGSYEQYF. The DNA for the CDR3 is TGCAGCGCTCGACTAGGGTCCTACGAGCAGTACTTC. This sequence joins TRBV29-1 and TRBJ2-7; weak D call: TRBD2 (6 bases). There are 12 residues in the CDR3. Germline CDR1 is SQVTM and CDR2 is ANQGSEA. The V and J ends lost 7 bases and 1 base respectively, with 11 bases between them.

This chain uses TRBV5-5 with TRBJ1-4; 7 bases agree with TRBD1. CDR1 and CDR2 from the germline V gene are SGHKS and YYEKEE (reference sequence). Germline trimming cut 0 bases from V and 7 bases from J; bases unmatched to any gene: 6. This CDR3 spans 15 amino acids. The CDR3 bases are TGTGCCAGCAGCTTGGGTCCAGGGGGGCCTGAAAAACTGTTTTTT. Its protein is CASSLGPGGPEKLFF.

The rearrangement uses TRBV18 and TRBJ1-3; D might be TRBD1 (6 bases). Trimming left V 3 bases short and J 1 base short, with 13 bases between. Germline assignment: CDR1 KGHSH and CDR2 LQKENI. The CDR3 is 16 amino acids. CDR3 in amino acids: CASSPTGPTSGNTIYF. CDR3 DNA sequence: TGTGCCAGCTCACCGACAGGACCTACTTCTGGAAACACCATATATTTT. Supplemented by reference TRBV18 and TRBJ1-3, the full variable domain reads NAGVMQNPRHLVRRRGQEARLRCSPMKGHSHVYWYRQLPEEGLKFMVYLQKENIIDESGMPKERFSAEFPKEGPSILRIQQVVRGDSAAYFCASSPTGPTSGNTIYFGEGSWLTVV.

This clone was seen more than once but under ten times. This chain connects TRBV9 to TRBJ2-7; 7 bases align to TRBD2. This CDR3 is built from 15 residues. Germline values: CDR1 SGDLS, CDR2 YYNGEE. V shed 0 bases and J 6 bases; nucleotides not matched to a gene: 9. The CDR3 is CASSVDISGIAEQYF. The CDR3 nucleotides read TGTGCCAGCAGCGTAGACATAAGCGGGATAGCCGAGCAGTACTTC.

The genes are TRBV19 and TRBJ1-1; 9 bases align to TRBD1. Germline CDR1 is LNHDA and CDR2 is SQIVND (reference sequence). The CDR3 runs to 14 residues. With 6 bases clipped from V and 5 bases from J, the junction kept 7 bases outside the gene matches. CDR3 residues: CASSQQGATTEAFF. The CDR3 region has the DNA TGTGCCAGTAGCCAACAGGGGGCAACGACTGAAGCTTTCTTT.